The 26 T cell receptor beta chains below come from one sample, sequenced in a study of glioma-infiltrating T cells. Amplification of TCR alpha and beta CDR3 regions from RNA used iRepertoire nested multiplex PCR. In TCRdb, the multiplex PCR reads were re-called with MiXCR into one record per CDR3 protein. The repertoire consists of 300,000 to 450,000 distinct CDR3 sequences, with 41% occurring once and the leading ten covering 12%. The sample consisted of glioma tissue, nonneoplastic brain tissue, or PBMCs (not recorded which). The receptors were sampled from a human donor with low-grade glioma or glioblastoma, undergoing nonglioma brain surgery, or in good health (not recorded which).

With regard to this clonotype: This sequence may be a read error, since a much larger clone differs from it by one base. The chain links TRBV20-1 to TRBJ2-3; TRBD2 aligns across 7 bases. This CDR3 has 13 residues. Germline-derived CDR1 and CDR2 are DFQATT and SNEGSKA (reference sequence). V was pared by 2 bases and J by 6 bases, with 5 bases of the junction left unmatched. CDR3 nucleotides: TGCAGTGCTAGATGGACTAGGAAGGATACGCAGTATTTT. Protein: CSARWTRKDTQYF.

The rearrangement joins TRBV7-2 to TRBJ2-7; 7 nucleotides agree with TRBD2. The CDR3 covers 16 residues. Trimming took 5 bases from V and 3 from J; bases not matched to a gene: 13. Germline V gene data show CDR1 as SGHTA and CDR2 as FQGNSA. The CDR3 loop is CASSEEGAGFFYEQYF. CDR3 DNA: TGTGCCAGCAGCGAGGAGGGAGCGGGATTCTTCTACGAGCAGTACTTC.

The chain is built from TRBV24-1 and TRBJ2-2, with D maybe TRBD2 (6 bases). Germline CDR1 is KGHDR and CDR2 is SFDVKD. The CDR3 has 13 residues. Trimming stripped 7 bases from V and 6 bases from J, with 11 bases between. The CDR3 DNA sequence: TGTGCCACCAGGGACGGCGGGGCCGGGGAGCTGTTTTTT. Its translation is CATRDGGAGELFF.

This clonotype appeared a few times. A read error may explain this, as a much larger clone is one base away. Since the CDR3 does not end with the conserved phenylalanine or tryptophan, this likely comes from a read error. The chain joins TRBV27 to TRBJ2-2; D is possibly TRBD1 or TRBD2 (5 bases each). V was shortened by 8 bases and J by 6 bases, with 16 bases between the two germline ends. CDR3 length: 14 amino acids. Germline CDR1 MNHEY, CDR2 SMNVEV (reference sequence). CDR3 amino acids: CASGWDGQAGELFL. The DNA of the CDR3 is TGTGCCAGCGGGTGGGACGGCCAGGCCGGGGAGCTGTTTCTT.

This clonotype was detected once. A much larger clone is a single base away; this may be a read error. The V call is TRBV27, the J call TRBJ1-5; D not resolved. This CDR3 spans 15 amino acids. The germline V and J ends were trimmed by 5 bases and 9 bases, with 20 bases remaining between them. Germline CDR1 and CDR2: MNHEY and SMNVEV (reference sequence). CDR3 sequence: CASSLKGKALTPQHF. The CDR3 DNA reads as TGTGCCAGCAGTCTTAAAGGGAAAGCCCTGACGCCCCAGCATTTT.

The chain carries TRBV12-3 or TRBV12-4 and TRBJ1-1; D gene ambiguous. V shed 11 bases and J shed 6 bases, with 7 bases lying between them. The CDR3 is 9 residues long. The CDR3 DNA reads TGTGCCTGCGGCCCTGAAGCTTTCTTT. Translation: CACGPEAFF.

The table lists this clonotype with a few counts. The chain joins TRBV2 to TRBJ2-3; D is unclear. The CDR3 is 14 residues long. V was clipped by 0 bases and J by 3 bases, with 7 bases between them. Germline assignment: CDR1 SNHLY and CDR2 FYNNEI. Here the CDR3 DNA reads TGTGCCAGCAGTGAAGCGCTTGGGACAGATACGCAGTATTTT. This translates into CASSEALGTDTQYF.

V is TRBV19 and J is TRBJ1-2; 9 bases match TRBD1. V was clipped by 7 bases and J by 4 bases; unmatched bases: 7. Germline values: CDR1 LNHDA, CDR2 SQIVND (reference sequence). The CDR3 sequence is 14 residues long. DNA of the CDR3: TGTGCCAGTATTCGGACAGGGGACACCTATGGCTACACCTTC. Its translation: CASIRTGDTYGYTF.

This clonotype was counted a single time. The rearrangement links TRBV2 to TRBJ1-6; no firm D call. Trimming stripped 4 bases from V and 7 bases from J, with 11 bases between. The length of the CDR3 is 14 residues. CDR1 SNHLY and CDR2 FYNNEI come from the germline V gene. In DNA form, the CDR3 reads TGTGCCAGCAGTGTTAGCCTTGTAAATTCACCCCTCCACTTT. This codes for CASSVSLVNSPLHF.

A word on this clonotype: A much larger clonotype is one base distant, so this may be a read error. This chain uses TRBV28 with TRBJ2-1; a possible D gene is TRBD2 (6 bases). Germline CDR1 is MDHEN and CDR2 is SYDVKM. The CDR3 consists of 17 residues. CDR3 residues: CVSSSGGSGNYPNEQFF. The CDR3 region has the DNA TGTGTCAGCAGTTCAGGTGGTAGCGGCAATTATCCCAATGAGCAGTTCTTC.

The chain's CDR3 is CATSAPSKGRDGQFF. In DNA form, the CDR3 reads TGTGCCACCAGTGCCCCAAGTAAGGGGCGGGATGGGCAGTTCTTC. The rearrangement uses TRBV24-1 and TRBJ2-1; D might be TRBD2 (6 bases). Trimming left V 5 bases short and J 12 bases short, with 22 bases between. The CDR3 is made up of 15 amino acids. CDR1 KGHDR and CDR2 SFDVKD come from the germline V gene.

Turning to this clonotype: A read error may explain this, as a much larger clone is one base away. It is likely a read error, because the conserved phenylalanine at the end of the CDR3 is missing. V gene TRBV6-5 combines with J gene TRBJ1-2; 8 bases are a match to TRBD1. Trimming removed 2 bases from V and 4 bases from J; junction bases left unmatched: 9. This CDR3 is 16 amino acids long. Germline V gene lookup returns CDR1 MNHEY and CDR2 SVGAGI. CDR3 bases: TGTGCCAGCAGTTACAGGACAGGGACAGTGTTCTATGGCTACACCTCC. Encoded protein: CASSYRTGTVFYGYTS.

This clonotype came up many times. The chain joins TRBV7-2 to TRBJ2-7; 9 nucleotides agree with TRBD2. Trimming removed 1 base from V and 4 bases from J; junction bases left unmatched: 5. In germline, CDR1 is SGHTA, CDR2 FQGNSA. The CDR3 is 15 residues long. CDR3 region: CASSLVGGRGYEQYF. CDR3 coding DNA: TGTGCCAGCAGCTTAGTTGGCGGGAGGGGGTACGAGCAGTACTTC.

This clonotype occurred many times. The chain uses TRBV27 and TRBJ2-7; 8 positions match TRBD1. CDR1 MNHEY and CDR2 SMNVEV come from the germline V gene (reference sequence). CDR3 length equals 16 residues. V lost 5 bases to trimming and J lost 0 bases; unmatched junction nucleotides: 9. CDR3 loop: CASSQTGQGASYEQYF. The CDR3 nucleotides read TGTGCCAGCAGTCAAACCGGACAGGGCGCCTCCTACGAGCAGTACTTC.

There are many counts of this clonotype. CDR3 loop: CASSIGTDNSPLHF. In DNA, the CDR3 is TGTGCCAGCAGTATTGGCACGGATAATTCACCCCTCCACTTT. V gene TRBV27 combines with J gene TRBJ1-6, with D uncertain. CDR3 length: 14 residues. The V end was cut by 5 bases, the J end by 5 bases, with 10 bases between. Germline assignment: CDR1 MNHEY and CDR2 SMNVEV (reference sequence).

V is TRBV29-1 and J is TRBJ2-3; D may be TRBD1 (6 bases). V lost 6 bases and J lost 0, with 10 bases in between. CDR1 and CDR2 (germline): SQVTM, ANQGSEA. There are 13 residues in the CDR3. This chain's CDR3 is CSVAGVSTDTQYF. In DNA, the CDR3 is TGCAGCGTCGCAGGGGTTAGCACAGATACGCAGTATTTT.

This clonotype was detected only a few times. The chain joins TRBV7-9 to TRBJ1-1, with D tentatively TRBD1 (5 bases). The CDR3 contains 14 residues. V dropped 4 bases and J dropped 1 base, with 10 bases sitting between them. The germline CDR1 and CDR2 sequences are SEHNR and FQNEAQ (reference sequence). CDR3 loop: CASSSPRENTEAFF. CDR3 nucleotides: TGTGCCAGCAGCTCCCCCAGGGAGAACACTGAAGCTTTCTTT.

To note about this clonotype: Germline is not matched at one junction end, which may reflect a read error. V usage is TRBV7-3 and J usage is TRBJ2-3; weak D call: TRBD1 (5 bases). The germline CDR1 and CDR2 sequences are SGHTA and FQGTGA. The CDR3 spans 15 residues. The CDR3 DNA sequence: TGTGCCAGCAGCTTAACGTTGGCACGCACAGGTACGCAGTATTTT. This translates into CASSLTLARTGTQYF.

This chain joins TRBV4-1 and TRBJ2-3, with TRBD2 identical over 8 bases. This CDR3 is built from 17 residues. The V gene's germline CDR1 is MGHRA and CDR2 YSYEKL. The ends lost 2 bases at V and 0 bases at J; junction bases unmatched: 7. The CDR3 bases are TGCGCCAGCAGCCAATGGGGTACTAGCGGAAGCACAGATACGCAGTATTTT. Translation: CASSQWGTSGSTDTQYF.

This clonotype was found a few times. J is TRBJ2-2 and V is TRBV6-4; D is uncertain. V lost 5 bases, J lost 1 base, and 8 bases lay in between. The CDR3 covers 14 residues. The germline CDR1 and CDR2 sequences are MRHNA and SNTAGT. The chain's CDR3 is CASSSEENTGELFF. In DNA, the CDR3 is TGTGCCAGCAGTTCGGAAGAGAACACCGGGGAGCTGTTTTTT.

J is TRBJ2-1 and V is TRBV5-1; 9 bases are shared with TRBD2. CDR3 length: 15 amino acids. The V gene end was trimmed by 2 bases and the J gene end by 7 bases; junction bases not matched to a gene: 7. Germline lookup yields CDR1 SGHRS and CDR2 YFSETQ. The CDR3 DNA sequence: TGCGCCAGCAGCTTTAGCGGGAGTCAAGAGAATGAGCAGTTCTTC. Residues: CASSFSGSQENEQFF.

The chain joins TRBV6-1 to TRBJ1-4; 10 bases map to TRBD1. CDR1 and CDR2 from the germline V gene are MNHNS and SASEGT. The CDR3 is 16 residues long. The trim removed 6 bases at V and 7 bases at J, leaving 11 bases unmatched. The CDR3 reads CASRFRDRGSTEKLFF. DNA of the CDR3: TGTGCCAGCAGGTTTCGGGACAGGGGATCCACTGAAAAACTGTTTTTT.

In regard to this clonotype: The junction shows a germline mismatch at one end, possibly a read error. This sequence joins TRBV5-1 and TRBJ2-1; no clear D gene. Germline loops: CDR1 SGHRS, CDR2 YFSETQ. The CDR3 totals 15 residues. CDR3 nucleotides: TGCCCCAGCAGCTTGGTGTTAGGGATCGACAATGAGCAGTTCTTC. Encoded protein: CPSSLVLGIDNEQFF. Full variable domain (missing parts from reference TRBV5-1 and TRBJ2-1): KAGVTQTPRYLIKTRGQQVTLSCSPISGHRSVSWYQQTPGQGLQFLFEYFSETQRNKGNFPGRFSGRQFSNSRSEMNVSTLELGDSALYLCPSSLVLGIDNEQFFGPGTRLTVL.

The J gene is TRBJ2-7, the V gene TRBV6-2 or TRBV6-3; the D gene is possibly TRBD1 (6 bases). Trimming removed 7 bases at V and 2 bases at J, with 18 bases between. Germline lookup yields CDR1 MNHEY and CDR2 SVGEGT. CDR3 length: 15 amino acids. DNA for the CDR3: TGTGCCAGCACCGTGGACAGTATGAACCCCTACGAGCAGTACTTC. It specifies CASTVDSMNPYEQYF.

The rearrangement uses TRBV20-1 and TRBJ1-1; the D gene is possibly TRBD1 (5 bases). Germline V gene sequence: CDR1 DFQATT, CDR2 SNEGSKA (reference sequence). This CDR3 spans 15 amino acids. V lost 3 bases to trimming and J lost 4 bases, with 18 bases between them. DNA of the CDR3: TGCAGTGCTAGGGAGGCGGGGACCACGGTCACTGAAGCTTTCTTT. Protein sequence: CSAREAGTTVTEAFF.

This sequence joins TRBV2 and TRBJ2-2, with D uncertain. The length of the CDR3 is 14 residues. Looked up from germline, CDR1 is SNHLY and CDR2 is FYNNEI. The V end was cut by 9 bases, the J end by 2 bases, with 13 bases between. CDR3 sequence (DNA): TGTGCCAGTACACTCAGCGTTAACACCGGGGAGCTGTTTTTT. Amino acid sequence: CASTLSVNTGELFF.